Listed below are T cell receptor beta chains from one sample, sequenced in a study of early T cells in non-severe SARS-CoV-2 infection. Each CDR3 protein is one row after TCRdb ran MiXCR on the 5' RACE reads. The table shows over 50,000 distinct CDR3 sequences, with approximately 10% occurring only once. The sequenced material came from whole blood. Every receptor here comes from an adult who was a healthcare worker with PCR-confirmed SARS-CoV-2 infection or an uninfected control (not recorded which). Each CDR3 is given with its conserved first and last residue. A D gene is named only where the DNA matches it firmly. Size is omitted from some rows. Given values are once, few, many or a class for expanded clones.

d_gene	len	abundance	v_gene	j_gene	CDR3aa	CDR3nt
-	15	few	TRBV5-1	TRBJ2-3	CASSLAAGGSDTQYF	TGCGCCAGCAGCTTGGCCGCTGGGGGGTCAGATACGCAGTATTTT
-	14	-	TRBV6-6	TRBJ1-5	CASRHFDSNQPQHF	TGTGCCAGCAGGCATTTCGATTCAAATCAGCCCCAGCATTTT
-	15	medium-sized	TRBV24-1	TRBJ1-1	CATRGAQNTNTEAFF	TGTGCCACTAGAGGGGCGCAAAATACCAACACTGAAGCTTTCTTT
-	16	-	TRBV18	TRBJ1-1	CASSPVFTGENTEAFF	TGTGCCAGCTCACCAGTATTTACAGGTGAGAACACTGAAGCTTTCTTT
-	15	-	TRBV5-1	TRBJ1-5	CASSLEDYSNQPQHF	TGCGCCAGCAGCCTTGAGGATTATAGCAATCAGCCCCAGCATTTT
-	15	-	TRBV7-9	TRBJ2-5	CASSLAARVQETQYF	TGTGCCAGCAGCTTAGCGGCCAGGGTCCAAGAGACCCAGTACTTC
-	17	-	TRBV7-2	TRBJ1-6	CASSLVGGISYNSPLHF	TGTGCCAGCAGCTTAGTTGGGGGCATCTCCTATAATTCACCCCTCCACTTT
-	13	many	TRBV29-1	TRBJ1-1	CSVASSWNTEAFF	TGCAGCGTTGCCAGTTCATGGAACACTGAAGCTTTCTTT
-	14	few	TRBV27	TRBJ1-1	CASSSNRAGTEAFF	TGTGCCAGCAGCTCGAATCGGGCTGGAACTGAAGCTTTCTTT
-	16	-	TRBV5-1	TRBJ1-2	CASSLGGLLDSYGYTF	TGCGCCAGCAGCTTGGGAGGCCTTCTCGACTCCTATGGCTACACCTTC
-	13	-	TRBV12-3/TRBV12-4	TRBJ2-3	CASSPANTDTQYF	TGTGCCAGCAGCCCAGCTAACACAGATACGCAGTATTTT
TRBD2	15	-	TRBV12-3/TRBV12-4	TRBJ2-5	CASSFVSGGPGVQYF	TGTGCCAGCAGTTTTGTTAGCGGGGGCCCCGGGGTCCAGTACTTC
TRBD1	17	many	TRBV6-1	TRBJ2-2	CASSEDGTGGHTGELFF	TGTGCCAGCAGTGAAGACGGGACAGGGGGCCACACCGGGGAGCTGTTTTTT
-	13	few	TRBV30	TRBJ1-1	CAWNGLVNTEAFF	TGTGCCTGGAATGGGTTGGTGAACACTGAAGCTTTCTTT
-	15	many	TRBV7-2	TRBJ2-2	CASSLVAEVPGELFF	TGTGCCAGCAGCTTAGTAGCTGAAGTTCCCGGGGAGCTGTTTTTT
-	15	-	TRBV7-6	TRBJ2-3	CASSLGVVSTDTQYF	TGTGCCAGCAGCTTAGGGGTCGTCAGCACAGATACGCAGTATTTT
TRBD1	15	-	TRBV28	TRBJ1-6	CASSTGGQGNSPLHF	TGTGCCAGCAGCACGGGAGGACAGGGGAATTCACCCCTCCACTTT
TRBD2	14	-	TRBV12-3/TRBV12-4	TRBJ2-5	CASRTSGGGETQYF	TGTGCCAGCAGGACTAGCGGGGGGGGCGAGACCCAGTACTTC
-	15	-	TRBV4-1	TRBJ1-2	CASSQELDRNYGYTF	TGCGCCAGCAGCCAAGAACTCGACAGAAACTATGGCTACACCTTC
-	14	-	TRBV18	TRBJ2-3	CASSPPASTDTQYF	TGTGCCAGCTCACCACCAGCTAGCACAGATACGCAGTATTTT
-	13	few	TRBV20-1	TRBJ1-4	CSAFGGLGEKLFF	TGCAGTGCTTTTGGAGGGTTGGGAGAAAAACTGTTTTTT
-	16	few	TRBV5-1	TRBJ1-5	CASSPGGTGSNQPQHF	TGCGCCAGCAGCCCTGGGGGGACCGGAAGCAATCAGCCCCAGCATTTT
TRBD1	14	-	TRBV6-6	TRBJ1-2	CASRGQSPNYGYTF	TGTGCCAGCAGGGGACAGTCCCCTAACTATGGCTACACCTTC
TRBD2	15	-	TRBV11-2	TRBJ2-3	CASSLGLTYTDTQYF	TGTGCCAGCAGCTTGGGACTAACCTACACAGATACGCAGTATTTT
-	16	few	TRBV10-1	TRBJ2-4	CASSESGGRYGNIQYF	TGCGCCAGCAGTGAGTCGGGGGGCAGATACGGAAACATTCAGTACTTC
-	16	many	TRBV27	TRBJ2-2	CASSLLYYTNTGELFF	TGTGCCAGCAGTTTACTGTACTATACGAACACCGGGGAGCTGTTTTTT
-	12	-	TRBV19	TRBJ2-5	CASSTGYETQYF	TGTGCCAGTAGTACAGGGTACGAGACCCAGTACTTC
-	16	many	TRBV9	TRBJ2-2	CASSGRTHANTGELFF	TGTGCCAGCAGCGGCCGGACACACGCGAACACCGGGGAGCTGTTTTTT
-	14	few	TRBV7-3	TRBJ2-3	CASSLTLATDTQYF	TGTGCCAGCAGCTTAACCCTAGCGACAGATACGCAGTATTTT
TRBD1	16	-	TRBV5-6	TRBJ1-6	CASSATGSSYNSPLHF	TGTGCCAGCAGCGCGACAGGGAGCTCCTATAATTCACCCCTCCACTTT
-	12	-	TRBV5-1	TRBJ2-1	CACYGLGNEQFF	TGCGCCTGCTATGGCCTTGGCAATGAGCAGTTCTTC
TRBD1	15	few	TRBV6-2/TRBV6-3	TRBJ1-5	CASSLQGQGKQPQHF	TGTGCCAGCAGTCTACAGGGGCAGGGAAAGCAGCCCCAGCATTTT
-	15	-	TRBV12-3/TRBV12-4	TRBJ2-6	CASCLGVSGANVLTF	TGTGCCAGCTGCTTAGGGGTCTCTGGGGCCAACGTCCTGACTTTC
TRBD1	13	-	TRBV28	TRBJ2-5	CASRDRGVETQYF	TGTGCCAGCAGGGACAGGGGAGTGGAGACCCAGTACTTC
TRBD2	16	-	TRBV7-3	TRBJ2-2	CASSFTGTSRIGELFF	TGTGCCAGCAGCTTTACGGGGACTAGCCGGATTGGGGAGCTGTTTTTT
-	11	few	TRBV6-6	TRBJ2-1	CASSQTGGQFF	TGTGCCAGCAGTCAAACGGGCGGGCAGTTCTTC
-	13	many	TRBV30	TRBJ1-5	CAWSVLGHQPQHF	TGTGCCTGGAGTGTACTGGGGCACCAGCCCCAGCATTTT
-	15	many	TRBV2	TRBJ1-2	CASSEAPGAYYGYTF	TGTGCCAGCAGTGAAGCGCCGGGGGCCTACTATGGCTACACCTTC
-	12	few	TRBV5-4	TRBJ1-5	CASSLNDQPQHF	TGTGCCAGCAGCCTCAACGACCAGCCCCAGCATTTT
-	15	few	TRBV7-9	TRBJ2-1	CASSLAGVRDNEQFF	TGTGCCAGCAGCTTAGCGGGAGTCCGGGACAATGAGCAGTTCTTC
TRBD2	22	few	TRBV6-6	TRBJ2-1	CASSYPSEVKRGAKSSYNEQFF	TGTGCCAGCAGTTACCCATCTGAGGTCAAGCGGGGGGCCAAGAGCTCCTACAATGAGCAGTTCTTC
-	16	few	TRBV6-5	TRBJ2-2	CASSYSGPQSTGELFF	TGTGCCAGCAGTTACTCCGGTCCCCAAAGCACCGGGGAGCTGTTTTTT
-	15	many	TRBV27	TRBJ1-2	CASSPYLEANYGYTF	TGTGCCAGCAGTCCCTACCTTGAAGCTAACTATGGCTACACCTTC
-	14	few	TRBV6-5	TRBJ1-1	CASNPGGRHTEAFF	TGTGCCAGCAATCCGGGGGGGCGGCACACTGAAGCTTTCTTT
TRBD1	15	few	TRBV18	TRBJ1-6	CASSPPGQGHSPLHF	TGTGCCAGCTCACCTCCGGGACAGGGGCATTCACCCCTCCACTTT
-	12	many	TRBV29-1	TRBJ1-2	CSVARAGEGYTF	TGCAGCGTTGCAAGGGCAGGGGAGGGCTACACCTTC
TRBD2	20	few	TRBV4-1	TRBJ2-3	CASSQESIRRLAGSTDTQYF	TGCGCCAGCAGCCAAGAATCCATTCGACGACTAGCGGGGAGCACAGATACGCAGTATTTT
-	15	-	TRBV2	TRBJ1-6	CASVPPAGVDSPLHF	TGTGCCAGCGTCCCCCCGGCAGGGGTTGATTCACCCCTCCACTTT
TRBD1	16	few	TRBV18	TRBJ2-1	CASSPPLKDRGNEQFF	TGTGCCAGCTCACCACCGCTTAAGGACAGGGGGAATGAGCAGTTCTTC
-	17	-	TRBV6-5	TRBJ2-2	CASSYSWPGRGTGELFF	TGTGCCAGCAGTTACTCGTGGCCCGGAAGGGGCACCGGGGAGCTGTTTTTT
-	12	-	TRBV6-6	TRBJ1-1	CASSPGSTQAFF	TGTGCCAGCAGCCCCGGATCGACCCAAGCTTTCTTT
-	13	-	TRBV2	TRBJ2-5	CASTWGVQETQYF	TGTGCCAGTACTTGGGGGGTTCAAGAGACCCAGTACTTC
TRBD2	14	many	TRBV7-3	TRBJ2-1	CASSLSSGHNEQFF	TGTGCCAGCAGCCTATCTAGCGGACACAATGAGCAGTTCTTC
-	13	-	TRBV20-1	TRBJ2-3	CSARGGAPDTQYF	TGCAGTGCCAGAGGCGGGGCTCCAGATACGCAGTATTTT
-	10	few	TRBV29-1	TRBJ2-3	CSVLLGTQYF	TGCAGCGTTCTTCTGGGTACGCAGTATTTT